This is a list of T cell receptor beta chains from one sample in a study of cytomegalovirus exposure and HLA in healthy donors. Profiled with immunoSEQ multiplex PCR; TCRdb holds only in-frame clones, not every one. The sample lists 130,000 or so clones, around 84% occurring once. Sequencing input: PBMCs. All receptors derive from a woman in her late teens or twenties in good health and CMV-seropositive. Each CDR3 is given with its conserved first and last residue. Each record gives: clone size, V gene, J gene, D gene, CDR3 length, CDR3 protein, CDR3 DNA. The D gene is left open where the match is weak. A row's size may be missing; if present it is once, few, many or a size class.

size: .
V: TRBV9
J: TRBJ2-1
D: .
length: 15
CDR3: CASSPRTTSHNEQFF
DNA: TGTGCCAGCAGCCCGAGGACCACTAGTCACAATGAGCAGTTCTTC

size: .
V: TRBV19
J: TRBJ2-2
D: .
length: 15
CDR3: CASSIEPGNTGELFF
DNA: TGTGCCAGTAGTATAGAACCAGGGAACACCGGGGAGCTGTTTTTT

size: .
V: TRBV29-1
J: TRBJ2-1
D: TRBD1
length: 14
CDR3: CSAPGQGSYNEQFF
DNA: TGCAGCGCTCCCGGACAGGGCTCCTACAATGAGCAGTTCTTC

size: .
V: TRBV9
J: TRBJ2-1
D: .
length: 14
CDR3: CASSRGESYNEQFF
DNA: TGTGCCAGCAGCCGGGGAGAATCCTACAATGAGCAGTTCTTC

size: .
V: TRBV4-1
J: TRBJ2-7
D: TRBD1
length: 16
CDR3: CASSQVGTGPSYEQYF
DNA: TGCGCCAGCAGCCAAGTGGGGACAGGGCCATCCTACGAGCAGTACTTC

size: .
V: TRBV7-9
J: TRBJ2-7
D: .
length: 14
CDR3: CASSLGTGNYEQYF
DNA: TGTGCCAGCAGCTTGGGAACAGGGAACTACGAGCAGTACTTC

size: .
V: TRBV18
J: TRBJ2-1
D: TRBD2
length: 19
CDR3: CASSPQGLGGSSSYNEQFF
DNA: TGTGCCAGCTCACCACAGGGACTAGGGGGATCAAGCTCCTACAATGAGCAGTTCTTC

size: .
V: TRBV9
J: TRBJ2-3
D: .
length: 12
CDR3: CASSVYSDTQYF
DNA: TGTGCCAGCAGCGTATATTCAGATACGCAGTATTTT

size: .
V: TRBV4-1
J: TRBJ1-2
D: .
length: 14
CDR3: CASSQGAGDYGYTF
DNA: TGCGCCAGCAGCCAAGGGGCGGGTGACTATGGCTACACCTTC

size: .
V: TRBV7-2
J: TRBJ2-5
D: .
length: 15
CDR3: CASSPALGLQETQYF
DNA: TGTGCCAGCAGCCCGGCCTTGGGACTCCAAGAGACCCAGTACTTC

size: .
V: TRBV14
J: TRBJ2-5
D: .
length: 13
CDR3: CASSQRQVETQYF
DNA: TGTGCCAGCAGCCAAAGACAGGTGGAGACCCAGTACTTC

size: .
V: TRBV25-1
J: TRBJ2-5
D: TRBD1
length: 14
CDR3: CASSGQGAWETQYF
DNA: TGTGCCAGCAGTGGTCAGGGGGCATGGGAGACCCAGTACTTC

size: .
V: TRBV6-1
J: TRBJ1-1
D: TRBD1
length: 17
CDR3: CASSEYMTGGLNTEAFF
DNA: TGTGCCAGCAGTGAATATATGACAGGGGGCTTGAACACTGAAGCTTTCTTT

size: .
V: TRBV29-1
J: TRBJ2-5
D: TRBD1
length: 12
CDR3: CSVGTGFETQYF
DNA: TGCAGCGTGGGGACAGGTTTTGAGACCCAGTACTTC

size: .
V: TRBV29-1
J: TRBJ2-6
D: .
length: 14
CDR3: CSAETPPGANVLTF
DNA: TGCAGCGCTGAAACTCCACCTGGGGCCAACGTCCTGACTTTC

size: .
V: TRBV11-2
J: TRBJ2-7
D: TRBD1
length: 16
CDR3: CASSQVSGQGVNEQYF
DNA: TGTGCCAGCAGCCAAGTCTCTGGACAGGGGGTCAACGAGCAGTACTTC

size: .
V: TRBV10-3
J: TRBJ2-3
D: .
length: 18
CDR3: CAISGPHELATSTDTQYF
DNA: TGTGCCATCAGTGGGCCCCACGAACTAGCAACTAGCACAGATACGCAGTATTTT

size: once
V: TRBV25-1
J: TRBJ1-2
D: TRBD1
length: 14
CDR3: CASSDTGEDYGYTF
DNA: TGTGCCAGCAGTGACACAGGGGAGGACTATGGCTACACCTTC

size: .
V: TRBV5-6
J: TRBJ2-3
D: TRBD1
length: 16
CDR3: CASSLGQSGSTDTQYF
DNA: TGTGCCAGCAGCCTGGGACAGTCAGGTAGCACAGATACGCAGTATTTT

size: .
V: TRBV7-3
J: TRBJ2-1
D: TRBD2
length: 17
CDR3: CASSYLAGGHSYNEQFF
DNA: TGTGCCAGCAGCTATCTAGCGGGGGGTCACTCCTACAATGAGCAGTTCTTC

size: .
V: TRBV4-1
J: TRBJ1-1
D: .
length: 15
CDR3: CASSRASRGATEAFF
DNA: TGCGCCAGCAGCCGAGCCTCACGGGGGGCCACTGAAGCTTTCTTT

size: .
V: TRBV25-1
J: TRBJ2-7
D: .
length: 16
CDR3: CASSTHRRGEAYEQYF
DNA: TGTGCCAGCAGTACCCATCGAAGGGGCGAAGCCTACGAGCAGTACTTC

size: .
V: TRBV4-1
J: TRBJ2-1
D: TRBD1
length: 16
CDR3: CASSPTGTGSYNEQFF
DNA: TGCGCCAGCAGCCCCACGGGGACAGGCTCCTACAATGAGCAGTTCTTC

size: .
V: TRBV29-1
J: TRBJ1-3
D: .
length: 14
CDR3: CSANQGNSGNTIYF
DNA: TGCAGCGCAAATCAGGGGAACTCTGGAAACACCATATATTTT

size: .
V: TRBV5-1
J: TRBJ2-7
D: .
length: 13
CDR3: CASSFYGGSEQYF
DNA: TGCGCCAGCAGCTTTTATGGGGGCTCCGAGCAGTACTTC

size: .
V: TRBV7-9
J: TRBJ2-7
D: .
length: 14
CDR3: CASNPGVNAYEQYF
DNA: TGTGCCAGCAACCCGGGAGTTAATGCCTACGAGCAGTACTTC

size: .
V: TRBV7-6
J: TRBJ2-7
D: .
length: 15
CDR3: CASSLEARGSYEQYF
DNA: TGTGCCAGCAGCTTAGAAGCCAGGGGTTCCTACGAGCAGTACTTC

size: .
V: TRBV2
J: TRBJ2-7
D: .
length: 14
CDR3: CASGRGHLSYEQYF
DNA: TGTGCCAGCGGTCGGGGACACCTCTCCTACGAGCAGTACTTC

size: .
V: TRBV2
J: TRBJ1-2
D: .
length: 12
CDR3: CASWAGTYGYTF
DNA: TGTGCCAGCTGGGCAGGTACCTATGGCTACACCTTC

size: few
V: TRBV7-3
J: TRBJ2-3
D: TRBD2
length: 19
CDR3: CASSWISGGPRWGTDTQYF
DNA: TGTGCCAGCAGCTGGATTAGCGGGGGGCCAAGATGGGGCACAGATACGCAGTATTTT

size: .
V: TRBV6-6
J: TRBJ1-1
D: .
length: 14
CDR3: CASSYSGGYTEAFF
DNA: TGTGCCAGCAGTTACTCGGGGGGGTACACTGAAGCTTTCTTT

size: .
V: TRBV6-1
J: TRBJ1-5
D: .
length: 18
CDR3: CASSDRAGAIYSNQPQHF
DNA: TGTGCCAGCAGTGATCGGGCAGGGGCCATATATAGCAATCAGCCCCAGCATTTT

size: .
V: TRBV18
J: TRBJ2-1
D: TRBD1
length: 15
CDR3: CASSPGTGDYNEQFF
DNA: TGTGCCAGCTCACCCGGGACAGGGGACTACAATGAGCAGTTCTTC

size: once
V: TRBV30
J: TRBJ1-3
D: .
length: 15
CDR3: CAWSGGGASGNTIYF
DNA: TGTGCCTGGAGTGGGGGCGGGGCATCTGGAAACACCATATATTTT

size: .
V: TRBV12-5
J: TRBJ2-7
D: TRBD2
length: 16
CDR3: CASGLPSGGASYEQYF
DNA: TGTGCTAGTGGTTTACCTAGCGGGGGGGCCTCCTACGAGCAGTACTTC

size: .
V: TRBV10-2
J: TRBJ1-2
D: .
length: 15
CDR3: CASRGRQEANYGYTF
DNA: TGCGCCAGCAGGGGAAGACAGGAAGCTAACTATGGCTACACCTTC

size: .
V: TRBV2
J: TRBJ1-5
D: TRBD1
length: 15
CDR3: CASRQGIHSNQPQHF
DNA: TGTGCCAGCAGACAGGGGATCCATAGCAATCAGCCCCAGCATTTT

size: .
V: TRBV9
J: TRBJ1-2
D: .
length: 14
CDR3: CASSSTVGQGGYTF
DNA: TGTGCCAGCAGCTCAACAGTGGGTCAGGGTGGCTACACCTTC

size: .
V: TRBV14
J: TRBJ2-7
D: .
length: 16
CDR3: CASSQEYNYLSYEQYF
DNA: TGTGCCAGCAGCCAAGAGTATAACTACCTCTCCTACGAGCAGTACTTC

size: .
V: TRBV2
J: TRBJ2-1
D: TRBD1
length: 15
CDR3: CASNREGQGFNEQFF
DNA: TGTGCCAGCAACCGAGAAGGACAGGGTTTCAATGAGCAGTTCTTC

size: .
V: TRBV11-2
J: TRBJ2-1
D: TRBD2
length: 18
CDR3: CASSLGRGGVSSYNEQFF
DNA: TGTGCCAGCAGCTTAGGCCGGGGGGGTGTAAGCTCCTACAATGAGCAGTTCTTC

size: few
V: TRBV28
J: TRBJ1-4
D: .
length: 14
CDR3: CASSLTGAGEKLFF
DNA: TGTGCCAGCAGTTTAACGGGCGCGGGTGAAAAACTGTTTTTT

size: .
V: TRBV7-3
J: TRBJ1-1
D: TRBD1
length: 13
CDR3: CASSPEDRDEAFF
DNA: TGTGCCAGCAGCCCAGAGGACAGGGACGAAGCTTTCTTT

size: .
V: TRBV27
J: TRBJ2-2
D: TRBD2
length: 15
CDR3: CASSLSRGGAGELFF
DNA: TGTGCCAGCAGTTTATCGCGCGGGGGAGCCGGGGAGCTGTTTTTT

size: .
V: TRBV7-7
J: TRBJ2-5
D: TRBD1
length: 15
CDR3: CASSFGQGRLETQYF
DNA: TGTGCTAGCAGCTTCGGACAGGGGCGTTTGGAGACCCAGTACTTC

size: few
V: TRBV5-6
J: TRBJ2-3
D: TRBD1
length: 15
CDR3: CASSWDRGFSDTQYF
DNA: TGTGCCAGCAGCTGGGACAGGGGTTTTTCAGATACGCAGTATTTT

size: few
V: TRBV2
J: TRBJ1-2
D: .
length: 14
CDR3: CASSPGTGNYGYTF
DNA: TGTGCCAGCAGCCCCGGAACGGGGAACTATGGCTACACCTTC

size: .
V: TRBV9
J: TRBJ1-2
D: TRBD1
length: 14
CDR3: CASSSTTGRGGYTF
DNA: TGTGCCAGCAGCTCTACGACAGGGCGAGGCGGCTACACCTTC

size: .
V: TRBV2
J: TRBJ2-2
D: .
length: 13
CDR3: CASSEQGGGELFF
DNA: TGTGCCAGCAGTGAGCAGGGCGGCGGGGAGCTGTTTTTT

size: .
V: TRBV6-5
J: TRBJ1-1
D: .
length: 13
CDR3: CASSLTVYTEAFF
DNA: TGTGCCAGCAGTCTGACAGTGTACACTGAAGCTTTCTTT

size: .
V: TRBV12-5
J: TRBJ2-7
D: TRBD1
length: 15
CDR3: CASATRDRLTYEQYF
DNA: TGTGCTAGTGCCACTAGGGACAGGTTAACCTACGAGCAGTACTTC

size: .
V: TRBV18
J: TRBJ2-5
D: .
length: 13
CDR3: CASSPGGSETQYF
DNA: TGTGCCAGCTCACCAGGGGGCTCGGAGACCCAGTACTTC

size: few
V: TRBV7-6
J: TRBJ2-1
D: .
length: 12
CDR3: CATQGSYNEQFF
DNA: TGTGCCACCCAGGGCTCCTACAATGAGCAGTTCTTC

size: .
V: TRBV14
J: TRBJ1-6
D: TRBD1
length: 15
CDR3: CASSQTGTGVSPLHF
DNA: TGTGCCAGCAGCCAAACCGGGACAGGGGTCTCACCCCTCCACTTT

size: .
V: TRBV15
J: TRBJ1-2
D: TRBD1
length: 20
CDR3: CATSRGLPSLLTGRFHGYTF
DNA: TGTGCCACCAGCAGGGGTCTCCCCTCTCTTTTGACAGGGAGATTCCATGGCTACACCTTC

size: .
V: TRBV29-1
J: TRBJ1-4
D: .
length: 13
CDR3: CSATGPANEKLFF
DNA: TGCAGCGCCACAGGGCCAGCTAATGAAAAACTGTTTTTT

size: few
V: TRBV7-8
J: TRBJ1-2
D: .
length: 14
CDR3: CASSPNPRVSGYTF
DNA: TGTGCCAGCAGCCCCAATCCCCGCGTATCCGGCTACACCTTC

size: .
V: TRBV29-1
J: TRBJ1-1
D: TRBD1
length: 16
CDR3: CSVEGGQGAMSTEAFF
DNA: TGCAGCGTTGAAGGGGGACAGGGGGCGATGAGCACTGAAGCTTTCTTT

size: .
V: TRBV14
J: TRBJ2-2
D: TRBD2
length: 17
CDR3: CASSQALAGSLTGELFF
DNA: TGTGCCAGCAGCCAAGCACTAGCGGGGTCGCTAACCGGGGAGCTGTTTTTT